Below, one TCR beta chain is given with its context. The data are from a study of CD8 T cells in Susac syndrome. After extraction with the RNeasy kit, about 0.5 to 1 ug of the RNA was reverse transcribed using random hexamers. TCRdb fed the immunoSEQ multiplex PCR reads into MiXCR, producing one record per CDR3 protein. The table records tens of thousands of distinct CDR3 sequences, just over 90% of them present only once. The CDR3 sequence is 14 residues long. V was trimmed by 4 bases and J by 0 bases, leaving 10 bases between them. Germline CDR1 reads LNHDA; CDR2 reads SQIVND (reference sequence). This sequence originates from a human donor with multiple sclerosis. The material sequenced was CD8+ T cells from PBMCs. This chain connects TRBV19 to TRBJ2-7; maybe TRBD1 (5 bases). The CDR3 region is CASSTQGSSYEQYF. DNA for the CDR3: TGTGCCAGTAGTACCCAGGGTAGCTCCTACGAGCAGTACTTC.